This T cell receptor beta chain stems from a study of T cell changes during pregnancy in multiple sclerosis. TCRdb's table, derived via immunoSEQ multiplex PCR, lists solely in-frame clones and lacks some. This table holds 35,000 to 45,000 clones, 92% found once. V lost 1 base, J lost 5 bases, and 10 bases lay in between. CDR3 length equals 15 residues. In germline, CDR1 is SGHKS, CDR2 YYEKEE (reference sequence). The clonotype originates from a female donor with multiple sclerosis, enrolled in a pregnancy study. The specimen was CD8+ T cells from peripheral blood mononuclear cells, collected in the first trimester of pregnancy. V gene TRBV5-5 combines with J gene TRBJ1-6; TRBD1 might be the D (5 bases). In DNA, the CDR3 is TGTGCCAGCAGCTTGTTGGGGCCCGATAATTCACCCCTCCACTTT. It translates to CASSLLGPDNSPLHF.